This passage covers 4 T cell receptor beta chains from one sample sequenced in a study of control samples from healthy donors and cancer patients. Clones were sequenced by immunoSEQ multiplex PCR, and TCRdb holds only the in-frame ones, with some missing. This sample has 150,000 to 200,000 clones, with approximately 94% found just once. Sequenced sample: blood. The receptors stem from a woman under 30 in good health.

The chain combines TRBV20-1 with TRBJ2-5; D unresolved. Trimming stripped 4 bases from V and 7 bases from J, with 10 bases between. There are 11 residues in the CDR3. Per germline, CDR1 DFQATT and CDR2 SNEGSKA (reference sequence). CDR3 sequence reads: CSAIPVVTQYF. For the CDR3, the DNA is TGCAGTGCTATCCCGGTGGTGACCCAGTACTTC.

The chain uses TRBV6-5 and TRBJ2-1, with 9 bases that match TRBD2. Germline CDR1 reads MNHEY; CDR2 reads SVGAGI. The CDR3 loop spans 15 amino acids. V shed 6 bases, J shed 4 bases, and the junction held 7 bases outside the gene matches. CDR3 protein: CASSPPSGVYNEQFF. The CDR3 nucleotides are TGTGCCAGCAGCCCCCCTAGCGGGGTATACAATGAGCAGTTCTTC.

The V call is TRBV6-5, the J call TRBJ1-6; TRBD1 matches at 11 bases. Trimming removed 6 bases from V and 10 bases from J; junction bases left unmatched: 2. The CDR3 is 13 amino acids. From germline, CDR1 is MNHEY and CDR2 SVGAGI. The CDR3 sequence: CASRGQGESPLHF. For the CDR3, the DNA is TGTGCCAGCAGGGGACAGGGGGAATCACCCCTCCACTTT.

This rearrangement joins TRBV9 to TRBJ2-5; D is perhaps TRBD1 or TRBD2 (5 bases each). This CDR3 has 13 residues. Germline V gene lookup returns CDR1 SGDLS and CDR2 YYNGEE. With 0 bases removed from V and 5 bases from J, the gap between germline ends came to 8 bases. The CDR3 nucleotides read TGTGCCAGCAGCGTAGGGGGGTCGGAGACCCAGTACTTC. Translated: CASSVGGSETQYF.